The next 30 T cell receptor beta chains were all read from a single sample in a study of CD8 T cells in ankylosing spondylitis. TCRdb analysed the 5' RACE reads with MiXCR anew, one entry per CDR3 protein. The profile shows 250,000 to 300,000 distinct CDR3 sequences, 15% to 20% of them singletons. Sample: blood, either unsorted or a sorted T cell fraction (not recorded which). The receptors were gathered from a male donor with ankylosing spondylitis or in good health (not recorded which).

This clonotype was seen only a few times. The chain links TRBV10-3 to TRBJ2-1, with TRBD2 matching 7 bases. This CDR3 region has 16 residues. CDR1 and CDR2 (germline): ENHRY, SYGVKD. V shed 3 bases and J 0 bases; nucleotides not matched to a gene: 5. This CDR3 is CAISDGRESSYNEQFF. Here the CDR3 DNA reads TGTGCCATCAGTGATGGGCGGGAGAGCTCCTACAATGAGCAGTTCTTC.

This clonotype was counted only a few times. The chain couples TRBV27 to TRBJ2-7; no clear D. The ends were cut back, 5 bases at V and 3 bases at J, with 11 bases in the middle. Germline lookup yields CDR1 MNHEY and CDR2 SMNVEV (reference sequence). The CDR3 consists of 13 residues. The CDR3 is CASSLKGFYEQYF. CDR3 in DNA: TGTGCCAGCAGTCTGAAAGGTTTCTACGAGCAGTACTTC.

The chain carries TRBV7-3 and TRBJ2-1; 8 bases match TRBD2. CDR1 and CDR2 (germline): SGHTA, FQGTGA. Unmatched junction bases numbered 8, after V lost 5 bases and J lost 5 bases. CDR3 length equals 15 residues. The CDR3, as DNA: TGTGCCAGCAGCCCTTTAGCGGGAACGGACAATGAGCAGTTCTTC. This sequence encodes CASSPLAGTDNEQFF.

This clonotype was picked up many times. J is TRBJ2-7 and V is TRBV4-3; 7 bases map to TRBD1. Germline CDR1 reads LGHNA; CDR2 reads YSLEER. This CDR3 has 14 residues. With 3 bases clipped from V and 3 bases from J, the junction kept 5 bases outside the gene matches. The CDR3 loop reads CASSQARTGYEQYF. The CDR3 DNA reads as TGCGCCAGCAGCCAGGCCCGGACAGGCTACGAGCAGTACTTC.

This clonotype was recorded a few times. J is TRBJ1-5 and V is TRBV4-3; no reliable D call. Per germline, CDR1 LGHNA and CDR2 YSLEER. V was shortened by 0 bases and J by 1 base, with 7 bases between the two germline ends. This CDR3 comprises 15 residues. The CDR3 DNA reads TGCGCCAGCAGCCAAGATGAGGGCAGCAATCAGCCCCAGCATTTT. Its protein is CASSQDEGSNQPQHF.

This clonotype was seen only a few times. The rearrangement joins TRBV7-9 to TRBJ2-1, with D unresolved. With 2 bases removed from V and 10 bases from J, the gap between germline ends came to 12 bases. Germline CDR1 is SEHNR and CDR2 is FQNEAQ (reference sequence). This CDR3 is built from 13 residues. The CDR3 bases are TGTGCCAGCAGCTTAATAGGGTTAGGGGAGCAGTTCTTC. It is translated as CASSLIGLGEQFF.

The chain combines TRBV5-1 with TRBJ2-7, with 10 bases lining up with TRBD1. CDR3 length: 15 residues. Germline V gene data show CDR1 as SGHRS and CDR2 as YFSETQ. The J segment lost 4 bases and the V segment lost 2 bases, leaving 6 bases of the junction unmatched. CDR3 amino acids: CASSFRQGARYEQYF. The CDR3 DNA sequence: TGCGCCAGCAGCTTTAGACAGGGGGCTAGGTACGAGCAGTACTTC.

The chain is built from TRBV20-1 and TRBJ2-7; unclear D gene. The V end was cut by 0 bases, the J end by 3 bases, with 21 bases between. Germline V CDR1 and CDR2: DFQATT, SNEGSKA (reference sequence). CDR3 length: 17 residues. As DNA, the CDR3 is TGCAGTGCTAGAGATGATCAAGGGCGCCGGCCCCTCTACGAGCAGTACTTC. Translated, it gives CSARDDQGRRPLYEQYF.

The rearrangement joins TRBV9 to TRBJ2-2; D uncertain. V was shortened by 0 bases and J by 8 bases, with 14 bases between the two germline ends. This CDR3 spans 15 amino acids. The germline V gene has CDR1 SGDLS and CDR2 YYNGEE. The CDR3, as DNA: TGTGCCAGCAGCGTAGTGGGCCGACTGGCGGGGGAGCTGTTTTTT. Protein sequence: CASSVVGRLAGELFF.

V gene TRBV29-1 combines with J gene TRBJ2-2, with D unresolved. The V gene lost 3 bases and the J gene lost 3 bases, with 5 bases spanning the gap. The CDR3 contains 12 residues. Looked up from germline, CDR1 is SQVTM and CDR2 is ANQGSEA. CDR3 region: CSVDTDTGELFF. CDR3 sequence (DNA): TGCAGCGTTGACACTGACACCGGGGAGCTGTTTTTT.

This chain links TRBV19 with TRBJ2-1; maybe TRBD2 (5 bases). CDR1 is LNHDA and CDR2 is SQIVND in the germline V gene (reference sequence). This CDR3 is 14 amino acids long. V dropped 6 bases and J dropped 4 bases, with 13 bases sitting between them. The CDR3 coding sequence is TGTGCCAGTAGCAACCGGGATCGATACAATGAGCAGTTCTTC. Amino acids: CASSNRDRYNEQFF.

This clonotype was picked up a small number of times. CDR3 residues: CASSPGLAGVTNEQFF. Here the CDR3 DNA reads TGTGCCAGCAGCCCGGGACTAGCGGGAGTAACCAATGAGCAGTTCTTC. The rearrangement uses TRBV11-2 and TRBJ2-1; 14 bases match TRBD2. Germline loops: CDR1 SGHAT, CDR2 FQNNGV. Trimming removed 5 bases from V and 6 bases from J; junction bases left unmatched: 6. The CDR3 covers 16 residues.

The sample holds a few counts of this clonotype. V usage is TRBV6-2 or TRBV6-3 and J usage is TRBJ2-1; 9 bases agree with TRBD1. Germline V gene lookup returns CDR1 MNHEY and CDR2 SVGEGT. The CDR3 runs to 16 residues. Trimming cost V 6 bases and J 3 bases; bases outside gene matches: 9. The CDR3 is CASRRGQGRFYNEQFF. DNA for the CDR3: TGTGCCAGCAGGCGGGGACAGGGACGATTCTACAATGAGCAGTTCTTC.

This clonotype was seen more than once but under ten times. J is TRBJ2-1 and V is TRBV5-1; TRBD2 matches at 9 bases. Trimming cost V 4 bases and J 6 bases; bases outside gene matches: 14. The V gene's germline CDR1 is SGHRS and CDR2 YFSETQ. The CDR3 totals 17 residues. CDR3 DNA sequence: TGCGCCAGCAGCCCGGGCGTAGCGGGAGTTTGGATCAATGAGCAGTTCTTC. Encoded protein: CASSPGVAGVWINEQFF.

The rearrangement joins TRBV28 to TRBJ2-7, with 9 bases lining up with TRBD2. Germline V lookup: CDR1 MDHEN, CDR2 SYDVKM. This CDR3 is 16 amino acids long. The junction had 9 bases not matched to a gene; V was cut back by 5 bases and J by 1 base. The CDR3 here is CASSPPTSGWSYEQYF. The CDR3 DNA follows: TGTGCCAGCAGTCCGCCAACTAGCGGGTGGTCCTACGAGCAGTACTTC.

V gene TRBV19 combines with J gene TRBJ2-1; TRBD1 matches at 8 bases. Germline-derived CDR1 and CDR2 are LNHDA and SQIVND (reference sequence). V dropped 5 bases and J dropped 2; count of bases not matched to a gene: 8. The CDR3 loop spans 16 amino acids. The CDR3 DNA reads as TGTGCCAGTAGTCCCACCCCAGGGGGCCCCTACAATGAGCAGTTCTTC. It translates to CASSPTPGGPYNEQFF.

The V call is TRBV10-3, the J call TRBJ1-1, with D tentatively TRBD1 (5 bases). Looked up from germline, CDR1 is ENHRY and CDR2 is SYGVKD. The CDR3 consists of 13 residues. Trimming pared 4 bases from V and 8 bases from J, leaving 14 bases between. CDR3 loop: CAISGVSGREAFF. The CDR3 nucleotides read TGTGCCATCAGTGGGGTTTCAGGGCGAGAAGCTTTCTTT.

This clonotype was observed at least ten times. This chain joins TRBV6-5 and TRBJ2-1; 7 positions match TRBD2. Germline-derived CDR1 and CDR2 are MNHEY and SVGAGI. CDR3 size: 16 residues. V shed 0 bases, J shed 6 bases, and the junction held 8 bases outside the gene matches. CDR3 amino acids: CASSYSGGSYFNEQFF. CDR3 sequence (DNA): TGTGCCAGCAGTTACTCCGGCGGGAGCTATTTCAATGAGCAGTTCTTC.

In this sample, this clonotype turned up a few times. This rearrangement joins TRBV10-3 to TRBJ2-1; D is perhaps TRBD2 (6 bases). Germline values: CDR1 ENHRY, CDR2 SYGVKD. The CDR3 is 16 residues long. V lost 2 bases and J 5 bases, leaving 16 bases between the germline ends. CDR3: CAISEADYNLHNEQFF. The CDR3 nucleotides are TGTGCCATCAGTGAGGCGGACTACAACCTCCACAATGAGCAGTTCTTC.

The genes are TRBV20-1 and TRBJ2-2; possibly TRBD1 for D (6 bases). Trimming removed 5 bases at V and 0 bases at J, with 13 bases between. The CDR3 sequence is 15 residues long. Germline V gene data show CDR1 as DFQATT and CDR2 as SNEGSKA (reference sequence). CDR3 sequence reads: CSARQDSTNTGELFF. CDR3 DNA: TGCAGTGCTCGGCAGGACAGCACGAACACCGGGGAGCTGTTTTTT.

The chain employs TRBV9 and TRBJ2-2; D gene ambiguous. V shed 1 base and J shed 6 bases, with 4 bases lying between them. This CDR3 comprises 12 residues. CDR1 is SGDLS and CDR2 is YYNGEE in the germline V gene. CDR3 DNA: TGTGCCAGCAGCGTAATTGCCGGGGAGCTGTTTTTT. Protein: CASSVIAGELFF.

The chain combines TRBV6-1 with TRBJ2-3, with 7 nucleotides matching TRBD2. With 6 bases clipped from V and 5 bases from J, the junction kept 14 bases outside the gene matches. Per the germline V gene, CDR1 is MNHNS and CDR2 is SASEGT. The CDR3 loop spans 16 amino acids. CDR3 bases: TGTGCCAGCAGGGACCTAGCGGACCCTTGGAAAGATACGCAGTATTTT. The encoded protein is CASRDLADPWKDTQYF.

This clonotype was detected a few times. This chain links TRBV6-1 with TRBJ2-2, with TRBD1 matching 10 bases. The V gene end was trimmed by 9 bases and the J gene end by 7 bases; junction bases not matched to a gene: 8. Germline CDR1 is MNHNS and CDR2 is SASEGT. The CDR3 has 14 amino acids. CDR3 residues: CASSGTGVGGELFF. The CDR3 nucleotides are TGTGCCAGTTCTGGGACAGGGGTAGGCGGGGAGCTGTTTTTT.

A few counts support this clonotype. The chain has TRBV28 and TRBJ2-2; D is unresolved. The V end was cut by 3 bases, the J end by 1 base, with 9 bases between. The germline CDR1 and CDR2 sequences are MDHEN and SYDVKM. The CDR3 spans 15 residues. The CDR3 loop is CASSFTVLNTGELFF. CDR3 sequence (DNA): TGTGCCAGCAGTTTCACAGTTTTGAACACCGGGGAGCTGTTTTTT.

The chain joins TRBV18 to TRBJ2-5, with unresolved D. Germline loops: CDR1 KGHSH, CDR2 LQKENI. V lost 0 bases to trimming and J lost 5 bases, with 7 bases between them. The CDR3 contains 13 residues. The CDR3 is CASSPPEWETQYF. The CDR3 bases are TGTGCCAGCTCACCACCGGAGTGGGAGACCCAGTACTTC.

This clonotype has ten or more counts. The chain couples TRBV25-1 to TRBJ2-7, with 7 bases that match TRBD1. V shed 2 bases and J 4 bases; nucleotides not matched to a gene: 8. CDR3 length: 15 amino acids. CDR1 and CDR2 (germline): MGHDK, SYGVNS. The CDR3 spells CASSEGSGQLYEQYF. As DNA, the CDR3 is TGTGCCAGCAGTGAAGGTTCGGGACAGCTATACGAGCAGTACTTC.

This clonotype has a handful of counts. The V and J genes are TRBV29-1 and TRBJ2-5; weak D call: TRBD1 (5 bases). The length of the CDR3 is 13 residues. Germline loops: CDR1 SQVTM, CDR2 ANQGSEA. Trimming removed 3 bases at V and 0 bases at J, with 8 bases between. CDR3: CSVDRVNQETQYF. The CDR3 DNA is TGCAGCGTTGACAGGGTAAACCAAGAGACCCAGTACTTC.

This clonotype was found a few times. The chain combines TRBV4-1 with TRBJ2-1; 13 nucleotides line up with TRBD2. V lost 3 bases to trimming and J lost 9 bases; unmatched junction nucleotides: 5. The CDR3 has 15 amino acids. The germline V gene has CDR1 MGHRA and CDR2 YSYEKL. CDR3 region: CASSHLTSGRTEQFF. The DNA of the CDR3 is TGCGCCAGCAGCCACTTGACTAGCGGGAGGACTGAGCAGTTCTTC.

The V and J genes are TRBV28 and TRBJ2-1; D ambiguous. The CDR3 length is 12 residues. Trimming removed 4 bases from V and 4 bases from J, with 5 bases in between. Germline CDR1 reads MDHEN; CDR2 reads SYDVKM. The CDR3 loop reads CASSSLYNEQFF. The CDR3 DNA reads as TGTGCCAGCAGTTCCCTGTACAATGAGCAGTTCTTC.

The chain employs TRBV9 and TRBJ2-6; D might be TRBD2 (6 bases). Trimming cost V 0 bases and J 5 bases, with 12 bases left between them. Germline CDR1 SGDLS, CDR2 YYNGEE. The CDR3 consists of 16 residues. As DNA, the CDR3 is TGTGCCAGCAGCGTAGATAGCAGCGGGCGGGCCAACGTCCTGACTTTC. It translates to CASSVDSSGRANVLTF.